This T cell receptor (beta chain) was documented in a study of blood T cell repertoires in COVID-19. Using immunoSEQ multiplex PCR, the repertoire was profiled, and TCRdb retains in-frame clones only, with some absent. Here the sample spans some 400,000 clones, 90% being singletons. The V end lost 6 bases, the J end lost 2 bases, and 14 bases lay between the germline ends. This CDR3 contains 14 residues. Per the germline V gene, CDR1 is MDHEN and CDR2 is SYDVKM. This TCR was sampled from a young man with active or convalescent COVID-19. Sequenced input: peripheral blood. The chain recombines TRBV28 with TRBJ2-7, with D perhaps TRBD1 (6 bases). CDR3 coding DNA: TGTGCCAGCAGACCTCGGACAGCCACCTACGAGCAGTACTTC. This encodes CASRPRTATYEQYF. The full variable domain, completed using reference TRBV28 and TRBJ2-7, is DVKVTQSSRYLVKRTGEKVFLECVQDMDHENMFWYRQDPGLGLRLIYFSYDVKMKEKGDIPEGYSVSREKKERFSLILESASTNQTSMYLCASRPRTATYEQYFGPGTRLTVT.